This paragraph reports one T cell receptor beta chain. The data derive from a study of blood T cells in healthy people across ages. With a J-beta primer mix and a sample-barcoded 5' primer, a second PCR ran about 7 to 12 cycles. TCRdb used MiXCR to reprocess the 5' RACE reads, holding one entry per CDR3 protein. The sample shows some 1,500,000 distinct CDR3 sequences, 35% to 45% of them seen only once. The TCR sequence derives from a woman between 18 and 29 years old in good health. Specimen: blood.

The CDR3: CSVEAMARRKDGYTF. DNA for the CDR3: TGCAGCGTTGAAGCGATGGCCAGGAGAAAGGATGGCTACACCTTC. The V gene is TRBV29-1, the J gene TRBJ1-2; no definite D call. The V gene lost 1 base and the J gene lost 6 bases, with 18 bases spanning the gap. The CDR3 runs 15 residues. Germline-derived CDR1 and CDR2 are SQVTM and ANQGSEA. The full variable domain, its missing parts supplied by reference TRBV29-1 and TRBJ1-2, is SAVISQKPSRDICQRGTSLTIQCQVDSQVTMMFWYRQQPGQSLTLIATANQGSEATYESGFVIDKFPISRPNLTFSTLTVSNMSPEDSSIYLCSVEAMARRKDGYTFGSGTRLTVV.